The present entry profiles one T cell receptor (beta chain) with its context. Seattle's cohort entered during active infection and was followed longitudinally. These data belong to a study of blood T cell repertoires in COVID-19. About the study: T cells, B-cell-depleted T cells, or PBMCs provided the cDNA or gDNA that served as material.

The CDR3 spans 15 residues. V lost 4 bases and J 1 base, leaving 14 bases between the germline ends. Germline-derived CDR1 and CDR2 are SGDLS and YYNGEE. In the authors' workflow: Quantification of nucleated cells was approximated via reference gene primer amplification. Repertoires were generated with immunoSEQ multiplex PCR, while TCRdb's copy carries only in-frame clones and drops some. V and J calls plus clone size are reproduced from that table; the DNA served to infer D and trimming. The sample lists approximately 200,000 clones, about 93% occurring once. The V and J genes are TRBV9 and TRBJ1-1, with TRBD1 as a possible D gene (5 bases). The clonotype was recovered from a man under 40 with COVID-19, enrolled during active disease. The specimen sequenced was peripheral blood. CDR3 nucleotides: TGTGCCAGCAGCCCAGACCCACAGGAGAACACTGAAGCTTTCTTT. It is translated as CASSPDPQENTEAFF.